The sequence of this T cell receptor (beta chain) was determined in a study of cytomegalovirus exposure and HLA in healthy donors. CDR1 is SGHRS and CDR2 is YFSETQ in the germline V gene. This CDR3 comprises 15 residues. The V and J ends lost 4 bases and 0 bases respectively, with 11 bases between them. PCR amplification relied on 60 Vbeta primers (plus 13 Jbeta primers). Per the original data handling: Per a later analysis, the number of unique TCR beta chains was roughly 87 million, of which some 10 million were shared. TCRdb's copy holds only in-frame clones and misses some; the assay was immunoSEQ multiplex PCR. V and J calls and clone size follow that table, whereas D and trimming were derived from the DNA. The data show some 190,000 clones, 80% to 90% seen once.

This sequence was found in a man aged 25-40 years in good health and CMV-seronegative. Sequenced input: PBMCs. The chain has TRBV5-1 and TRBJ2-1; no clear D. CDR3 coding DNA: TGCGCCAGCAGCCCATATAAGAGCTCCTACAATGAGCAGTTCTTC. This encodes CASSPYKSSYNEQFF.